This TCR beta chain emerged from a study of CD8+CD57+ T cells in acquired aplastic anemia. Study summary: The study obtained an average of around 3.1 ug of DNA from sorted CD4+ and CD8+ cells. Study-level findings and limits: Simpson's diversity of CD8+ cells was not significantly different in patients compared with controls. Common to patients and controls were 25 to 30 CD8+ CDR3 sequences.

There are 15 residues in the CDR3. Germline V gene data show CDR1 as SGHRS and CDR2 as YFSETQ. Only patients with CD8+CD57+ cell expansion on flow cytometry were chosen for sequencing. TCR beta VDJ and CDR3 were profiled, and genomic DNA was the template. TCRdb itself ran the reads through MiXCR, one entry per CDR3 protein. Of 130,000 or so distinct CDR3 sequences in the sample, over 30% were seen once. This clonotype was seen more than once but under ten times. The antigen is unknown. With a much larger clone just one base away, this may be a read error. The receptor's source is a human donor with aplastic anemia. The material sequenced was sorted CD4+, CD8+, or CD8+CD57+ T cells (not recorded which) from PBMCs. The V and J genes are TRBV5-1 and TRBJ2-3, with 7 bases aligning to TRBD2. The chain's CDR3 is CASSLAGGGTDTRYF. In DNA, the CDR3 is TGCGCCAGCAGCTTGGCGGGGGGTGGCACAGATACGCGGTATTTT.